The source of this T cell receptor (beta chain) is a study of cytomegalovirus exposure and HLA in healthy donors. Study context: Early released data comprised around 80 million unique TCRs from HLA-typed donors.

Sampled while nominally healthy, donors likely had unrecorded immune exposures. V was shortened by 2 bases and J by 3 bases, with 11 bases between the two germline ends. The CDR3 runs 15 residues. Germline V gene data show CDR1 as SGHTA and CDR2 as FQGNSA. With respect to this clone: Its antigen is undetermined.

Primers for the PCR totalled 60 Vbeta and 13 Jbeta. Profiling relied on immunoSEQ multiplex PCR, and the TCRdb table lists in-frame clones only, not all of them. The table lists roughly 100,000 clones, approximately 80% of them singletons. General study results and limits: Some 16,000 TCR beta sequences were associated with HLA alleles at 0.05 false discovery rate in a later analysis. Immune exposure information comprised only CMV serostatus.

The J gene is TRBJ1-5, the V gene TRBV7-2; D not certain. The sequenced material came from PBMCs. The TCR was taken from a woman aged 40 to 49 in good health and CMV-seronegative. The chain's CDR3 is CASSLTDIDNQPQHF. As DNA, the CDR3 is TGTGCCAGCAGCTTAACAGATATTGACAATCAGCCCCAGCATTTT. The variable domain in full, with the rest retrieved from reference TRBV7-2 and TRBJ1-5, is GAGVSQSPSNKVTEKGKDVELRCDPISGHTALYWYRQSLGQGLEFLIYFQGNSAPDKSGLPSDRFSAERTGGSVSTLTIQRTQQEDSAVYLCASSLTDIDNQPQHFGDGTRLSIL.